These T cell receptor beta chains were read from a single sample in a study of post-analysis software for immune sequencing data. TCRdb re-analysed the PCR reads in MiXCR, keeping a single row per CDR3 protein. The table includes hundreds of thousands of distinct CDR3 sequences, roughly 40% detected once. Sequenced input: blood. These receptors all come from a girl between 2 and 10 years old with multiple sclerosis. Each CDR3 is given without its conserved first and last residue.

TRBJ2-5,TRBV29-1,SVKAGTQETQY
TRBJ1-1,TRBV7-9,ASSPSGGGTEAF
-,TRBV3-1,ASSQDRRLPNEQY
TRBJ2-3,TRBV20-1,SAPRSSGTDTQY
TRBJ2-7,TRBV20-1,SAGEVSGLHYEQY
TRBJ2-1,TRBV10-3,AIGGGSPNNEQF
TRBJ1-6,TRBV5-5,ASSFDRDPNSPLH
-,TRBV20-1,SASLRGEQY
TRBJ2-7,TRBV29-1,SVRTETYEQY
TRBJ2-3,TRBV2,ASITEWGTDTQY
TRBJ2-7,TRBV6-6,ASRSEGSRYEQY
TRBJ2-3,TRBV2,ASSQEQFSTDTQY
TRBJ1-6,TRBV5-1,ASSLSPGRDNSPLH